These 29 T cell receptor beta chains came from one sample sequenced in a study of T cell repertoires in cytomegalovirus infection. TCRdb itself ran the reads through MiXCR, one entry per CDR3 protein. The table shows 250,000 to 350,000 distinct CDR3 sequences, with about 25% occurring only once. Sequenced: PBMCs. These TCRs come from a human donor in good health (CMV status not recorded). Some clones in this sample may be carry-over from other donors' samples.

Many counts were recorded for this clonotype. This sequence joins TRBV6-1 and TRBJ2-7; possible D gene TRBD1, 5 bases. This CDR3 is built from 14 residues. Per the germline V gene, CDR1 is MNHNS and CDR2 is SASEGT. V lost 4 bases to trimming and J lost 6 bases, with 16 bases between them. CDR3 bases: TGTGCCAGCAGTGGGACACTATCTGCTTTCGAGCAGTACTTC. This sequence encodes CASSGTLSAFEQYF.

CDR3: CATSRAAYNEQFF. The CDR3, as DNA: TGTGCCACCAGCAGAGCGGCCTACAATGAGCAGTTCTTC. J is TRBJ2-1 and V is TRBV15, with D uncertain. CDR1 is LNHNV and CDR2 is YYDKDF in the germline V gene (reference sequence). V gave up 1 base and J gave up 2 bases, with 3 bases separating them. There are 13 residues in the CDR3.

The chain carries TRBV5-1 and TRBJ2-5; 13 bases line up with TRBD2. Trimming at V came to 4 bases and at J to 5 bases, leaving 8 bases not matched to a gene. Per germline, CDR1 SGHRS and CDR2 YFSETQ. CDR3 length: 16 amino acids. CDR3 coding DNA: TGCGCCAGCAGCACCGGACTAGCGGGGGAGTGGGAGACCCAGTACTTC. Residues: CASSTGLAGEWETQYF.

Only a few counts were recorded for this clonotype. The rearrangement links TRBV18 to TRBJ2-7, with 9 nucleotides matching TRBD1. This CDR3 comprises 14 residues. The germline V gene encodes CDR1 KGHSH and CDR2 LQKENI. J was trimmed by 5 bases and V by 4 bases; bases with no gene match: 6. CDR3 DNA: TGTGCCAGCTCACTAGACAGGGGGTACGACGAGCAGTACTTC. Amino acids: CASSLDRGYDEQYF.

This clonotype was seen at least ten times. The chain combines TRBV7-2 with TRBJ1-6; no firm D call. The CDR3 has 18 residues. Trimming took off 2 bases at V and 7 bases at J, with 21 bases between the two ends. Germline V gene sequence: CDR1 SGHTA, CDR2 FQGNSA. The CDR3 DNA sequence: TGTGCCAGCAGCTTAAGACCGGGCCCTAATCTTGAAAATTCACCCCTCCACTTT. It encodes CASSLRPGPNLENSPLHF.

V and J are TRBV4-1 and TRBJ2-1, with TRBD2 matching 9 bases. The CDR3 sequence is 15 residues long. V was pared by 4 bases and J by 2 bases, with 3 bases of the junction left unmatched. Germline-derived CDR1 and CDR2 are MGHRA and YSYEKL. The CDR3 DNA reads as TGCGCCAGCAGCCCGATAGCGGGAGCCTACAATGAGCAGTTCTTC. It specifies CASSPIAGAYNEQFF.

The chain recombines TRBV6-6 with TRBJ2-3; 8 nucleotides line up with TRBD2. Germline CDR1 is MNHNY and CDR2 is SVGAGI (reference sequence). Losses at the gene ends were 4 bases for V and 4 bases for J; bases not matched to a gene: 7. The CDR3 covers 15 residues. CDR3: CASSSGGGRADTQYF. CDR3 nucleotides: TGTGCCAGCAGTTCTGGCGGGGGGCGTGCAGATACGCAGTATTTT.

The genes are TRBV10-3 and TRBJ2-5; TRBD2 agrees at 7 bases. The V gene's germline CDR1 is ENHRY and CDR2 SYGVKD. Trimming took 0 bases from V and 5 from J; bases not matched to a gene: 0. The CDR3 spans 13 residues. CDR3 sequence: CAISESLAETQYF. CDR3 DNA sequence: TGTGCCATCAGTGAGTCACTAGCGGAGACCCAGTACTTC.

This clonotype showed up many times. The chain has TRBV11-2 and TRBJ1-5; D not resolved. Germline CDR1 is SGHAT and CDR2 is FQNNGV. This CDR3 is built from 15 residues. V gave up 1 base and J gave up 0 bases, with 7 bases separating them. This chain's CDR3 is CASSLGWGSNQPQHF. CDR3 nucleotide sequence: TGTGCCAGCAGCTTAGGTTGGGGTAGCAATCAGCCCCAGCATTTT.

The V and J genes are TRBV29-1 and TRBJ2-7, with D possibly matching TRBD2 (6 bases). Germline-derived CDR1 and CDR2 are SQVTM and ANQGSEA. The CDR3 is 13 residues long. V shed 5 bases and J shed 1 base, with 12 bases lying between them. In DNA, the CDR3 is TGCAGCGTTTTTGATAGCGGTTCCTACGAGCAGTACTTC. It encodes CSVFDSGSYEQYF.

The V gene is TRBV9, the J gene TRBJ1-1; the D is unclear. This CDR3 is 13 amino acids long. The V gene lost 3 bases and the J gene lost 1 base, with 7 bases spanning the gap. In germline, CDR1 is SGDLS, CDR2 YYNGEE. CDR3 in DNA: TGTGCCAGCAGCGCCAAACCGAACACTGAAGCTTTCTTT. Translated, it gives CASSAKPNTEAFF.

The chain carries TRBV29-1 and TRBJ2-4; no clear D. CDR1 and CDR2 from the germline V gene are SQVTM and ANQGSEA. V gave up 4 bases and J gave up 0 bases, with 7 bases separating them. The length of the CDR3 is 13 residues. The CDR3 bases are TGCAGCGTTGGAGGAAGAGCCAAAAACATTCAGTACTTC. This sequence encodes CSVGGRAKNIQYF.

The sample holds a few counts of this clonotype. CDR3 sequence (DNA): TGTGCCAGCAGCATCGCCGGGACAGGGAACCAAGAGACCCAGTACTTC. Its protein product is CASSIAGTGNQETQYF. The chain uses TRBV11-2 and TRBJ2-5, with TRBD1 matching over 9 bases. Trimming cost V 5 bases and J 0 bases; bases outside gene matches: 7. The germline V gene has CDR1 SGHAT and CDR2 FQNNGV. The CDR3 totals 16 residues.

This clonotype appeared many times. V and J are TRBV7-6 and TRBJ2-7, with 9 bases aligning to TRBD1. The CDR3 runs 15 residues. CDR1 and CDR2 from the germline V gene are SGHVS and FNYEAQ. V was pared by 1 base and J by 4 bases, with 5 bases of the junction left unmatched. The chain's CDR3 is CASSLDRGRIYEQYF. For the CDR3, the DNA is TGTGCCAGCAGCTTAGACAGGGGGCGAATTTACGAGCAGTACTTC.

This clonotype has just a few counts. J is TRBJ2-2 and V is TRBV29-1, with a weak D call TRBD1 (6 bases). This CDR3 is 13 amino acids long. Germline V gene lookup returns CDR1 SQVTM and CDR2 ANQGSEA. Deletions cut 4 bases from V and 2 bases from J, with 8 bases between. In nucleotides, the CDR3 is TGCAGCGTTGCAGGGGTCAACACCGGGGAGCTGTTTTTT. It specifies CSVAGVNTGELFF.

This clonotype was found many times. The chain recombines TRBV6-1 with TRBJ1-1; 10 bases fit TRBD1. CDR1 and CDR2 from the germline V gene are MNHNS and SASEGT. J lost 7 bases, V lost 3 bases, and 8 bases had no gene match. CDR3 length equals 15 residues. This CDR3 is CASSDGQGGFDEAFF. The CDR3 DNA is TGTGCCAGCAGTGACGGACAGGGGGGTTTCGATGAAGCTTTCTTT.

In its sample, this clonotype was seen a few times. The V gene is TRBV7-6, the J gene TRBJ2-1; no reliable D call. Germline assignment: CDR1 SGHVS and CDR2 FNYEAQ. CDR3 length: 11 amino acids. Trimming left V 5 bases short and J 8 bases short, with 7 bases between. Written as DNA, the CDR3 is TGTGCCAGCAGCCTGACGTATGAGCAGTTCTTC. It is translated as CASSLTYEQFF.

In nucleotides, the CDR3 is TGTGCCAGCAGCTTATCCGGAATGGAAGCTTTCTTT. Its translation is CASSLSGMEAFF. The chain employs TRBV7-2 and TRBJ1-1; D unresolved. The germline V gene has CDR1 SGHTA and CDR2 FQGNSA. This CDR3 has 12 residues. The ends were cut back, 2 bases at V and 8 bases at J, with 9 bases in the middle.

This clonotype has only a few counts. This chain links TRBV7-3 with TRBJ2-1; 7 nucleotides agree with TRBD1. The CDR3 is 12 residues long. CDR1 is SGHTA, CDR2 FQGTGA, per germline. V shed 6 bases, J shed 9 bases, and the junction held 5 bases outside the gene matches. The CDR3: CASRFKGAEQFF. CDR3 nucleotides: TGTGCCAGCAGGTTTAAGGGGGCTGAGCAGTTCTTC.

The chain links TRBV20-1 to TRBJ2-3, with a possible D match to TRBD2 (5 bases). Germline V gene lookup returns CDR1 DFQATT and CDR2 SNEGSKA (reference sequence). The germline V and J ends were trimmed by 1 base and 6 bases, with 11 bases remaining between them. This CDR3 is 13 amino acids long. CDR3 coding DNA: TGCAGTGCTAGAGTGCGACCGGGGGATACGCAGTATTTT. It yields the protein CSARVRPGDTQYF.

This clonotype was seen a few times. It is unclear where the CDR3 begins or ends on the DNA, so no DNA is shown, and the CDR3 is as TCRdb lists it. The chain recombines TRBV28 with TRBJ2-7; the table's D call, TRBD1, was not checked against the DNA. The V gene's germline CDR1 is MDHEN and CDR2 SYDVKM. The CDR3 sequence runs 16 residues, both termini included. CDR3 protein: CASSFGPGTGSYEQYF.

The V call is TRBV6-2 or TRBV6-3, the J call TRBJ2-2, with a tentative D call TRBD2 (6 bases). CDR1 is MNHEY, CDR2 SVGEGT, per germline. The CDR3 totals 14 residues. V was cut by 7 bases and J by 3 bases, with 12 bases left in between. The CDR3 region has the DNA TGTGCCAGCACCCTCGGGGGAGACACCGGGGAGCTGTTTTTT. Encoded protein: CASTLGGDTGELFF.

This chain uses TRBV4-3 with TRBJ1-2; maybe TRBD1 (5 bases). CDR3 length: 15 amino acids. CDR1 and CDR2 (germline): LGHNA, YSLEER. V gave up 0 bases and J gave up 4 bases, with 12 bases separating them. The CDR3 DNA sequence: TGCGCCAGCAGCCAAGAAAGGGACTTTGGCTATGGCTACACCTTC. This sequence encodes CASSQERDFGYGYTF.

The chain joins TRBV10-2 to TRBJ2-7, with no clear D. Germline CDR1 is WSHSY and CDR2 is SAAADI. Trimming cost V 3 bases and J 0 bases, with 9 bases left between them. The CDR3 extends over 14 amino acids. In DNA form, the CDR3 reads TGCGCCAGCAGTGACTACCCCAGCTCCTACGAGCAGTACTTC. Its protein is CASSDYPSSYEQYF.

The chain joins TRBV7-1 to TRBJ1-2; TRBD1 agrees at 8 bases. TRBV7-1 is noted as an ORF with a role that remains uncertain. The V gene end was trimmed by 3 bases and the J gene end by 4 bases; junction bases not matched to a gene: 4. The CDR3 loop spans 14 amino acids. The CDR3 loop reads CASSSQGAGYGYTF. The CDR3, as DNA: TGTGCCAGCAGCTCCCAGGGGGCCGGCTATGGCTACACCTTC.

This clonotype occurred a few times. The V call is TRBV27, the J call TRBJ2-1, with D tentatively TRBD2 (6 bases). The CDR3 has 16 residues. The germline CDR1 and CDR2 sequences are MNHEY and SMNVEV (reference sequence). Trimming stripped 5 bases from V and 7 bases from J, with 21 bases between. DNA of the CDR3: TGTGCCAGCAGTCCCCTAAGTCGGGGGACCCTAAATGAGCAGTTCTTC. Translation gives CASSPLSRGTLNEQFF.

This chain uses TRBV7-3 with TRBJ2-2, with 10 bases that match TRBD2. Germline CDR1 is SGHTA and CDR2 is FQGTGA. J gave up 7 bases and V 2 bases, and 7 bases lay outside the gene matches. The CDR3 sequence is 16 residues long. The CDR3 region is CASSLRPVAGGGELFF. The CDR3 DNA follows: TGTGCCAGCAGCTTACGTCCGGTAGCGGGGGGCGGGGAGCTGTTTTTT.

The rearrangement joins TRBV6-4 to TRBJ1-4; unclear D gene. Germline CDR1 is MRHNA and CDR2 is SNTAGT. The CDR3 length is 14 residues. V was shortened by 2 bases and J by 4 bases, with 8 bases between the two germline ends. CDR3 sequence reads: CASSDPKGNEKLFF. Here the CDR3 DNA reads TGTGCCAGCAGTGACCCGAAGGGTAATGAAAAACTGTTTTTT.

This clonotype was recorded at least ten times. Here the CDR3 DNA reads TGTGCCAGCAGTCCTCAGGGGGCCTATAGCAATCAGCCCCAGCATTTT. Translating it yields CASSPQGAYSNQPQHF. This chain connects TRBV28 to TRBJ1-5, with 8 positions matching TRBD1. This CDR3 region has 16 residues. The V gene's germline CDR1 is MDHEN and CDR2 SYDVKM. Trimming cost V 5 bases and J 0 bases; bases outside gene matches: 6.